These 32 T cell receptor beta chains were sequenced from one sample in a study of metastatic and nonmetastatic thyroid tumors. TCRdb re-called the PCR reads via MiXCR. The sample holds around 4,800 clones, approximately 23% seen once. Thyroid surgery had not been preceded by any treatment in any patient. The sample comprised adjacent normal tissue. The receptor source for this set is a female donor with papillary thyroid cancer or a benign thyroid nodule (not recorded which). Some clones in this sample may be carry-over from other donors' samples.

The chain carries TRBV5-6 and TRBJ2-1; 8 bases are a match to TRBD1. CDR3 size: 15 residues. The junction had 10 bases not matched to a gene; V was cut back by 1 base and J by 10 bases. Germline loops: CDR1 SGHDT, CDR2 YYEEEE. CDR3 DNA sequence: TGTGCCAGCAGCTTGACCACAGGGGGGCTAGAGGAGCAGTTCTTC. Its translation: CASSLTTGGLEEQFF.

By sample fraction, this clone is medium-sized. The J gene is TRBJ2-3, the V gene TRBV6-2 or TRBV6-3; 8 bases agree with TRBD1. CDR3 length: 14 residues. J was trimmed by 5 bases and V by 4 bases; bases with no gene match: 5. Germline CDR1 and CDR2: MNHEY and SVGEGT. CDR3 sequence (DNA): TGTGCCAGCAGTTCCAGGGGGCCGGTAGATACGCAGTATTTT. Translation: CASSSRGPVDTQYF.

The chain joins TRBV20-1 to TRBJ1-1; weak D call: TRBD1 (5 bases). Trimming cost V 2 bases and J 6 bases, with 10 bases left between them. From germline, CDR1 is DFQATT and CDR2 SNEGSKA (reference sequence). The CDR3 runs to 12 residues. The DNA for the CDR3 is TGCAGTGCTAGACGTTCCAGGGCTGAAGCTTTCTTT. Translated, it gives CSARRSRAEAFF.

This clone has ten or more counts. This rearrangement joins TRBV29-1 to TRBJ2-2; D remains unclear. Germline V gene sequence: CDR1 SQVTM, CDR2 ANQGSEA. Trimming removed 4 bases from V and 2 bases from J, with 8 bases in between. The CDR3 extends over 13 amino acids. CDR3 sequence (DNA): TGCAGCGTTGTGGGCAGTAACACCGGGGAGCTGTTTTTT. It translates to CSVVGSNTGELFF.

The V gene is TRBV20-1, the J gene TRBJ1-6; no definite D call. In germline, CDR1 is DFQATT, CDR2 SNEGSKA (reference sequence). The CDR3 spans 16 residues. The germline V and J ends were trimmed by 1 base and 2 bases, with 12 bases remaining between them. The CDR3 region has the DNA TGCAGTGCTAGAGCCGGGGAGATCGCCTATAATTCACCCCTCCACTTT. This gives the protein CSARAGEIAYNSPLHF.

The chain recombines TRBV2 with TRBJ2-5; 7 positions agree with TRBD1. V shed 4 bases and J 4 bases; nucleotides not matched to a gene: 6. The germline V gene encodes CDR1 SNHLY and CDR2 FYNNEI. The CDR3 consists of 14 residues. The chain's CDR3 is CASSGTGGGETQYF. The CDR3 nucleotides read TGTGCCAGCAGTGGGACAGGTGGAGGAGAGACCCAGTACTTC.

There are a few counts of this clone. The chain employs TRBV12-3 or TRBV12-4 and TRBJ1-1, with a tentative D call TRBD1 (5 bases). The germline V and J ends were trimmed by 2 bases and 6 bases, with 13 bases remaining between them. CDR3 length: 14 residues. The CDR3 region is CASSLIQGIPEAFF. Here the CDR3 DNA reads TGTGCCAGCAGTTTAATCCAGGGTATCCCTGAAGCTTTCTTT.

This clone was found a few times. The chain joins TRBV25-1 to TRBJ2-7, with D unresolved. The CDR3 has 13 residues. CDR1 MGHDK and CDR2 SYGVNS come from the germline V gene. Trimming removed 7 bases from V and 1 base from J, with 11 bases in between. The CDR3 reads CASTTDGSYEQYF. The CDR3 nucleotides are TGTGCCAGCACGACGGACGGGTCCTACGAGCAGTACTTC.

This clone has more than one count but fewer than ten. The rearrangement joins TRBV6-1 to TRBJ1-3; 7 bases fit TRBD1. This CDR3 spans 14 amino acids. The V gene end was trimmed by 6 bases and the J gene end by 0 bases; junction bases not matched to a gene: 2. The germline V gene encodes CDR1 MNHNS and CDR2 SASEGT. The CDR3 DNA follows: TGTGCCAGCAGGACAGGGTCCTCTGGAAACACCATATATTTT. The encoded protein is CASRTGSSGNTIYF.

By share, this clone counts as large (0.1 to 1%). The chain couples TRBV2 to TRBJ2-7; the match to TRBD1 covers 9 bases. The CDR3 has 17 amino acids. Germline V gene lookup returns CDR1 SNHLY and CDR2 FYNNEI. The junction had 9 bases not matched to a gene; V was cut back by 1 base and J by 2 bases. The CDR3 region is CASSEGGTGLETYEQYF. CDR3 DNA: TGTGCCAGCAGTGAAGGGGGGACAGGGTTGGAAACCTACGAGCAGTACTTC.

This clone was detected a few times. The CDR3 region has the DNA TGCGCCAGCATCGGAGCGAACACTGAAGCTTTCTTT. This gives the protein CASIGANTEAFF. The V gene is TRBV5-1, the J gene TRBJ1-1, with D hard to call. This CDR3 contains 12 residues. V lost 6 bases and J 1 base, leaving 7 bases between the germline ends. The germline V gene has CDR1 SGHRS and CDR2 YFSETQ.

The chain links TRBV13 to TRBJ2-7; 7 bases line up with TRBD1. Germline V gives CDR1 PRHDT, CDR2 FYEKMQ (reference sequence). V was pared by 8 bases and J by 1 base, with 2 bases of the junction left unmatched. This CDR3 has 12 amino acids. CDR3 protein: CASRQGSYEQYF. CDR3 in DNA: TGTGCCAGCCGACAGGGATCCTACGAGCAGTACTTC.

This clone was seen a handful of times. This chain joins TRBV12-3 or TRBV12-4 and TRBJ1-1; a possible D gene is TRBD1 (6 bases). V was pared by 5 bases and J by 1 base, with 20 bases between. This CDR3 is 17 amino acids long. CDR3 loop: CASSPWTVGDGNTEAFF. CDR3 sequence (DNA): TGTGCCAGCAGTCCGTGGACAGTGGGCGATGGGAACACTGAAGCTTTCTTT.

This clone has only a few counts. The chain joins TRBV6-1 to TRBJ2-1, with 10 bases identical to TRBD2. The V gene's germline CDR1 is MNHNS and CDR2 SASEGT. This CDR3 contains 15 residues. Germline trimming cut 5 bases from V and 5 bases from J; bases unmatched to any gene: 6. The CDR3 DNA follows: TGTGCCAGCAGTCGGACTAGCGGACGGAACAATGAGCAGTTCTTC. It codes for CASSRTSGRNNEQFF.

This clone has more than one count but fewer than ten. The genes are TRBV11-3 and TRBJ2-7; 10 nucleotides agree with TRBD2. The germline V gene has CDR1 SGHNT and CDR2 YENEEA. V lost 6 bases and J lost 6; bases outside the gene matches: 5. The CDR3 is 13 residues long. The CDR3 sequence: CASRSAGGGEQYF. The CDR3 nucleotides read TGTGCCAGCAGATCAGCGGGAGGGGGCGAGCAGTACTTC.

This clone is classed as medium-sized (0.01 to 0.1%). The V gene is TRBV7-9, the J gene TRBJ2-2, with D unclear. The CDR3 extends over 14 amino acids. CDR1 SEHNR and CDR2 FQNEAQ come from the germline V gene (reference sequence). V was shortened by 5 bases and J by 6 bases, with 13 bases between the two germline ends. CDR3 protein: CASSETLTPGELFF. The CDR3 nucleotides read TGTGCCAGCAGCGAGACCCTCACTCCCGGGGAGCTGTTTTTT.

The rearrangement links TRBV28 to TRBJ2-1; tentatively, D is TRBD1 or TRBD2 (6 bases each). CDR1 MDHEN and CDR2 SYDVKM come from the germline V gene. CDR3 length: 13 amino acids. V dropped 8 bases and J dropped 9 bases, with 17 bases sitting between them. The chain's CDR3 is CASLHGGLSEQFF. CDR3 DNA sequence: TGTGCCAGCCTACACGGGGGCCTAAGTGAGCAGTTCTTC.

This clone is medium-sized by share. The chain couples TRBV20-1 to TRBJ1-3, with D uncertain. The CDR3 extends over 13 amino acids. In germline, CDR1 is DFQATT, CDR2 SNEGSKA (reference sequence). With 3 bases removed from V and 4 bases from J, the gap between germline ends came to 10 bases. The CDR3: CSARSPGGNTIYF. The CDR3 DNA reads TGCAGTGCTAGGTCGCCGGGAGGAAACACCATATATTTT.

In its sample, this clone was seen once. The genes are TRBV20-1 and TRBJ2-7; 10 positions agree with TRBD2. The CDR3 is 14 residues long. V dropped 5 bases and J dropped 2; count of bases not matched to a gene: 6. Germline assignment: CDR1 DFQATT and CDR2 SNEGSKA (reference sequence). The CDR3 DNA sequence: TGCAGTGCTCCCCTAGCGGGAGAAGCCTACGAGCAGTACTTC. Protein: CSAPLAGEAYEQYF.

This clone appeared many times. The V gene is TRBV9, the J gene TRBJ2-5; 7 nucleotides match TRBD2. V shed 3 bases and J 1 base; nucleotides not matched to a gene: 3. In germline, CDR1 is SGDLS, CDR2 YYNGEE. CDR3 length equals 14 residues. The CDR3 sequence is CASSGLAVQETQYF. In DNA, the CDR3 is TGTGCCAGCAGCGGACTAGCAGTCCAAGAGACCCAGTACTTC.

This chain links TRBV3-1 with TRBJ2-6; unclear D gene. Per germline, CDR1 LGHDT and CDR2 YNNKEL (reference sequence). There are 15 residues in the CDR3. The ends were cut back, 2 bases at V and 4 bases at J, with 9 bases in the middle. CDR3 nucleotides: TGTGCCAGCAGCCAATCGTATGGCGGGGCCAACGTCCTGACTTTC. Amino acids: CASSQSYGGANVLTF.

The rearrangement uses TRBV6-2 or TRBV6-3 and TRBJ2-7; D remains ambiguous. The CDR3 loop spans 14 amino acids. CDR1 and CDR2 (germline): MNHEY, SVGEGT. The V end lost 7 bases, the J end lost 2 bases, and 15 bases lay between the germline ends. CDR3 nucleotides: TGTGCCAGCACCTACTCGGGCTCGGCCTACGAGCAGTACTTC. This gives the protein CASTYSGSAYEQYF.

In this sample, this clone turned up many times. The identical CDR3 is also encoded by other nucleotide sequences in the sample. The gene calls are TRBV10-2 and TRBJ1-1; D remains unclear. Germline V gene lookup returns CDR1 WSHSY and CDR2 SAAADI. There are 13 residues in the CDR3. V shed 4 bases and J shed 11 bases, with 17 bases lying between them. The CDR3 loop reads CASSATANTEAFF. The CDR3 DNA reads TGCGCCAGCAGTGCGACGGCGAACACCGAGGCTTTCTTT.

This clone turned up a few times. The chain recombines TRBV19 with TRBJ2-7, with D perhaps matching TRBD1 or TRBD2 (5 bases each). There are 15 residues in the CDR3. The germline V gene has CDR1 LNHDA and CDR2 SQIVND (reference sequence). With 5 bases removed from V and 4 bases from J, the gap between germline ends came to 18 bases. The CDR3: CASSDSGPGTYEQYF. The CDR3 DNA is TGTGCCAGTAGTGATTCGGGACCCGGCACGTACGAGCAGTACTTC.

In DNA, the CDR3 is TGCGCCAGCAGCTACGGACACGAAATCTCTGGAAACACCATATATTTT. Amino acid sequence: CASSYGHEISGNTIYF. J is TRBJ1-3 and V is TRBV5-1; D may be TRBD1 (5 bases). CDR1 is SGHRS and CDR2 is YFSETQ in the germline V gene. V lost 3 bases and J lost 0, with 13 bases in between. The CDR3 consists of 16 residues.

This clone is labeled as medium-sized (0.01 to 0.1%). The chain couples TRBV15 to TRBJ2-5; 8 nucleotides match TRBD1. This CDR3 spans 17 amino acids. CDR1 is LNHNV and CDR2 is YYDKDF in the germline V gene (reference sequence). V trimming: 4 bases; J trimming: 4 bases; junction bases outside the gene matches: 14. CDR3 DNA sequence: TGTGCCACCAGCACCGGGGACCGGGACAGGATTCGAGAGACCCAGTACTTC. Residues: CATSTGDRDRIRETQYF.

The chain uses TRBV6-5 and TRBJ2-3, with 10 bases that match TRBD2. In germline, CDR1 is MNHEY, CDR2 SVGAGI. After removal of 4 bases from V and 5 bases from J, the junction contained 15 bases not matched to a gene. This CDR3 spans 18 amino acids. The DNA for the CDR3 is TGTGCCAGCAGTTTTTCCCCCATGAGCGGGGGGGCAGGAGATACGCAGTATTTT. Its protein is CASSFSPMSGGAGDTQYF.

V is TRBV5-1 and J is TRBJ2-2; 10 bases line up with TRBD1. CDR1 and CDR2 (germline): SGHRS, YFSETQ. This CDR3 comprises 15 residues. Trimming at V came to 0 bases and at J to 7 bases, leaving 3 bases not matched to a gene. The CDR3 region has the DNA TGCGCCAGCAGCTTGGGACAGGGGGCGATCGGGGAGCTGTTTTTT. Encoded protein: CASSLGQGAIGELFF.

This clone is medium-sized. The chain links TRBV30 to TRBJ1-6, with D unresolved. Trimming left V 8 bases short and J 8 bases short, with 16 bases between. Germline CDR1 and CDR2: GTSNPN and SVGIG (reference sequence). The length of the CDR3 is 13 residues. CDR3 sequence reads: CARSWDSDSPLHF. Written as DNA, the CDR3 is TGTGCCCGCTCCTGGGATTCGGATTCACCCCTCCACTTT.

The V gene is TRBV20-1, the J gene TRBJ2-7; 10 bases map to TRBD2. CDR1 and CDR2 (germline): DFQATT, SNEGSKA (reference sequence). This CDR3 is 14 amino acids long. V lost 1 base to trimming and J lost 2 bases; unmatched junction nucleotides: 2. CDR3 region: CSARGTSGTYEQYF. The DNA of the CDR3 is TGCAGTGCTAGAGGTACTAGCGGGACCTACGAGCAGTACTTC.

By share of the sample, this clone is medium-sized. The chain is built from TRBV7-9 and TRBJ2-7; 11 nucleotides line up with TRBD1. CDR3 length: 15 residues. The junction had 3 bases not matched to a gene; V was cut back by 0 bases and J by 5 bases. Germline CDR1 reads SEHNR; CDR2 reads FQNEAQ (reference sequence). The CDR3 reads CASSLAGTGGNEQYF. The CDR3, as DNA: TGTGCCAGCAGCTTAGCCGGGACAGGGGGAAACGAGCAGTACTTC.

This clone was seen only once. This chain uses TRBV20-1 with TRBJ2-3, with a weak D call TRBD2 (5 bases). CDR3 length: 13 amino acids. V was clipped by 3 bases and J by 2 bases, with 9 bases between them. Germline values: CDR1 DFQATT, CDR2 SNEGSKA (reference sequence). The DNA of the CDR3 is TGCAGTGCTAGGGGAGCTTCCACAGATACGCAGTATTTT. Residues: CSARGASTDTQYF.